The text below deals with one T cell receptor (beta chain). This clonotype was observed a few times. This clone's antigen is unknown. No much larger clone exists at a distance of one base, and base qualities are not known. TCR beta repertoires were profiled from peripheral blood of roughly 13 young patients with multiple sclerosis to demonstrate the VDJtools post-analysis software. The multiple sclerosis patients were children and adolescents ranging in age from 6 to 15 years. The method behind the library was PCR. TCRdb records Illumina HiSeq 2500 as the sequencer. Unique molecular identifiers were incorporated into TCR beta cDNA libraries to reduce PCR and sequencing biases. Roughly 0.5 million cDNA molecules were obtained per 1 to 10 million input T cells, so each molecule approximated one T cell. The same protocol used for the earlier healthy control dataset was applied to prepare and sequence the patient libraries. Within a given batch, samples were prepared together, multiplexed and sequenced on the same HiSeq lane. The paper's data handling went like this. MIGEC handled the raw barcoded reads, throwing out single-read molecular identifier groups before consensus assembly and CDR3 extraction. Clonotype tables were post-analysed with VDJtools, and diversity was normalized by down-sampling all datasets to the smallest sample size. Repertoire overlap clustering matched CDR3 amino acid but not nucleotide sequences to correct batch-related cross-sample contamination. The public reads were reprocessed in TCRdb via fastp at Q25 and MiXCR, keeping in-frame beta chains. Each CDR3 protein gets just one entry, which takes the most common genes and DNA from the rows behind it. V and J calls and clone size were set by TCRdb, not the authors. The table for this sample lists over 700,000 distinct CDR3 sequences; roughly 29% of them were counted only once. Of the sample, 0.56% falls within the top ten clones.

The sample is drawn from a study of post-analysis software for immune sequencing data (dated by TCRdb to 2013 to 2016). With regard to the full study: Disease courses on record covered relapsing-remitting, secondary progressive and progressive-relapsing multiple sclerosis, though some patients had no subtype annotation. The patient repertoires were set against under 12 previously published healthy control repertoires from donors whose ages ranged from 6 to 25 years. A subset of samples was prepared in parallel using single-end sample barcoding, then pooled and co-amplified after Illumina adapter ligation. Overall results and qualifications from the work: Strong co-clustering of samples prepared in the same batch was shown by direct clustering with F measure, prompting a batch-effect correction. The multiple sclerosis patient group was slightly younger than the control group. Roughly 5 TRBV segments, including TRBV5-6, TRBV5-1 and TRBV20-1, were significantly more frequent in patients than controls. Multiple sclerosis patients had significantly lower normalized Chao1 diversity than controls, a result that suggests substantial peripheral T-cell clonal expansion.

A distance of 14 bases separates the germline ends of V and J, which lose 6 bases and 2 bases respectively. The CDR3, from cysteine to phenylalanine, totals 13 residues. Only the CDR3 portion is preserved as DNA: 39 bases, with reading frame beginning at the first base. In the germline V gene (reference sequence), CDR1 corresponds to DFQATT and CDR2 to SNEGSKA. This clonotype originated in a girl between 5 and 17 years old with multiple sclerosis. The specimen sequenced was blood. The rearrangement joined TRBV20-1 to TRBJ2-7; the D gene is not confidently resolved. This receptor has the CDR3 CSAPGGATYEQYF. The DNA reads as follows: TGCAGTGCCCCCGGCGGCGCCACCTACGAGCAGTACTTC.